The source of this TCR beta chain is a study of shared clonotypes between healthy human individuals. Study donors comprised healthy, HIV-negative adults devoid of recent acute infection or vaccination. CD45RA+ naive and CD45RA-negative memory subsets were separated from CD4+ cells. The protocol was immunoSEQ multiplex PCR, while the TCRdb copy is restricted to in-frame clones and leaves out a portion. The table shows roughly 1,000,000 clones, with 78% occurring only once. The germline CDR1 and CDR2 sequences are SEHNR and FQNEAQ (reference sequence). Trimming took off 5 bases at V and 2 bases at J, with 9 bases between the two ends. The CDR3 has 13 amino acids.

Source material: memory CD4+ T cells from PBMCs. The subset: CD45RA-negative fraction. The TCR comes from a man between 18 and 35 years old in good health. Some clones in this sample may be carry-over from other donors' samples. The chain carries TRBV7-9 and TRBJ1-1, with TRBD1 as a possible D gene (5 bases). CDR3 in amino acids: CASSEGLNTEAFF. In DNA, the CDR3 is TGTGCCAGCAGCGAGGGGCTTAACACTGAAGCTTTCTTT.